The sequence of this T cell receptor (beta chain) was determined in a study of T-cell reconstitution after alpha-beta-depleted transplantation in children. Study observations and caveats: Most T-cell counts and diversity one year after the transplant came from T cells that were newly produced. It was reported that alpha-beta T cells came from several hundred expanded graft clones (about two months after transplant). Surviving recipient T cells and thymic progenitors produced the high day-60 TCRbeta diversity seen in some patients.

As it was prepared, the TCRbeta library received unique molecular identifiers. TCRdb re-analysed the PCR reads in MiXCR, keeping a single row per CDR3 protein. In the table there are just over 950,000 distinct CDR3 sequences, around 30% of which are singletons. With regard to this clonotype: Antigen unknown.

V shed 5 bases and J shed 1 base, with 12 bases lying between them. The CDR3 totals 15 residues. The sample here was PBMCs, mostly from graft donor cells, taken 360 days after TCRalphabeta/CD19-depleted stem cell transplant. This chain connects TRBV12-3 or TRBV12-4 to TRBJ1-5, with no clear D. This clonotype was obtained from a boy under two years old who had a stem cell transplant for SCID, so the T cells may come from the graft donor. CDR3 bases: TGTGCCAGCAGTCCCCGGCTTACAAGCAATCAGCCCCAGCATTTT. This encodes CASSPRLTSNQPQHF.